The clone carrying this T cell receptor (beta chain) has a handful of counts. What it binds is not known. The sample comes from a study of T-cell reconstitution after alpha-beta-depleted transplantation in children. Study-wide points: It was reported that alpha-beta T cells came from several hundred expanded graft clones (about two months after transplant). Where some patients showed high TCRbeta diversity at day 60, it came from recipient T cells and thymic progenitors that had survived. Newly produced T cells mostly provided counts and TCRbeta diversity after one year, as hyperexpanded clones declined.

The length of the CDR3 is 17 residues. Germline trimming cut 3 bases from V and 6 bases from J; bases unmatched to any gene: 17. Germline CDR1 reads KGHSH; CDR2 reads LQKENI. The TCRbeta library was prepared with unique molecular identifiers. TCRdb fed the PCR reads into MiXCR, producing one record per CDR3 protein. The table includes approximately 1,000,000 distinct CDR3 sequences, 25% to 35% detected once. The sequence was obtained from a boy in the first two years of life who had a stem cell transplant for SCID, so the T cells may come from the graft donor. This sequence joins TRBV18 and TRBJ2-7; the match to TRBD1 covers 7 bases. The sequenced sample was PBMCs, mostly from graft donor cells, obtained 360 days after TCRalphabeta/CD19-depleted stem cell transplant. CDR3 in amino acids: CASSPLPFSNRGGEQYF. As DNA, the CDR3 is TGTGCCAGCTCACCGCTACCCTTTTCGAACAGGGGCGGCGAGCAGTACTTC.